This TCR beta chain was sequenced in a study of post-analysis software for immune sequencing data. Study-level findings and limits: Roughly 5 TRBV segments, TRBV5-6, TRBV5-1 and TRBV20-1 among them, were found more frequent in patients than controls.

Each TCR beta cDNA library carried unique molecular identifiers. Via MiXCR, TCRdb re-called the PCR reads, giving one row per CDR3 protein. In the table there are 600,000 to 700,000 distinct CDR3 sequences, 59% of which are singletons. Looked up from germline, CDR1 is DFQATT and CDR2 is SNEGSKA (reference sequence). V was shortened by 0 bases and J by 1 base, with 11 bases between the two germline ends. The CDR3 loop spans 15 amino acids. With respect to this clonotype: Its antigen is unidentified.

The sequencing input was blood. This TCR came from a girl aged 2 to 9 with multiple sclerosis. V is TRBV20-1 and J is TRBJ2-3; D call uncertain. The CDR3 loop is CSARDLGSGTDTQYF. For the CDR3, the DNA is TGCAGTGCTAGAGATCTAGGGTCCGGCACAGATACGCAGTATTTT.